The clone carrying this T cell receptor (beta chain) appeared once. Its antigen is not identified. The data were taken from a study of STAT3 mutations in large granular lymphocyte leukemia. Notes on the study in general: In T-cell large granular lymphocyte leukemia, about half of patients showed multiple immunodominant subclonotypes. TCR clonotype switching after therapy occurred in about 30% of the 18 patients.

V dropped 0 bases and J dropped 7; count of bases not matched to a gene: 0. The germline V gene has CDR1 LGHNA and CDR2 YSLEER. The CDR3 is 13 residues long. Here immunoSEQ multiplex PCR was the method, and the copy in TCRdb shows in-frame clones only, minus some. This sample has about 13,000 clones, with about 90% found just once. The sequence derives from a human donor with T large granular lymphocyte leukemia. Some clones in this sample may be carry-over from other donors' samples. Sequencing used PBMCs. J is TRBJ1-5 and V is TRBV4-3, with 7 bases fitting TRBD1. CDR3 in amino acids: CASSQDRGQPQHF. CDR3 bases: TGCGCCAGCAGCCAAGACAGGGGGCAGCCCCAGCATTTT.